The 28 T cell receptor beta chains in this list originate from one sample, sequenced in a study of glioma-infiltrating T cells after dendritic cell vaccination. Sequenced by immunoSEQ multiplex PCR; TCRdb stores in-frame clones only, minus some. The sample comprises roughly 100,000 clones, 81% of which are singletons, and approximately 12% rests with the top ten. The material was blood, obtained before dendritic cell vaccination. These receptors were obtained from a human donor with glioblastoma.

CDR3 protein: CASSSLAGFTDTQYF. The CDR3 region has the DNA TGTGCCAGCAGTTCGCTAGCGGGGTTCACAGATACGCAGTATTTT. The rearrangement uses TRBV6-5 and TRBJ2-3; 9 nucleotides line up with TRBD2. This CDR3 is built from 15 residues. Germline V gives CDR1 MNHEY, CDR2 SVGAGI. J lost 2 bases, V lost 4 bases, and 4 bases had no gene match.

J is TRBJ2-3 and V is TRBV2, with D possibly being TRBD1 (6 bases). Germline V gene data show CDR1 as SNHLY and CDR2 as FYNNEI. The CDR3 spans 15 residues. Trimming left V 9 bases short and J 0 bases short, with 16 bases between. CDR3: CARTNRDTSTDTQYF. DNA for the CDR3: TGTGCCAGGACCAACCGGGACACTAGCACAGATACGCAGTATTTT.

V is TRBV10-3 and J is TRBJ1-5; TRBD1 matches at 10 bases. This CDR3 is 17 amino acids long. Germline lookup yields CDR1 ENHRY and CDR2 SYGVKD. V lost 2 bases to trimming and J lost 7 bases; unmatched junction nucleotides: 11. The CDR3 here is CAISEGPPGQGRQPQHF. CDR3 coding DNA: TGTGCCATCAGTGAGGGCCCACCGGGACAGGGGAGGCAGCCCCAGCATTTT.

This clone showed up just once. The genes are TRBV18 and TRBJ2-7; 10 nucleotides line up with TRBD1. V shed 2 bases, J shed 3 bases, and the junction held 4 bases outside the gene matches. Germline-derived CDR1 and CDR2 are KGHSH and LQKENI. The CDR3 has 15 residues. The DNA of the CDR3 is TGTGCCAGCTCACCATGGGGACAGGGGAACTACGAGCAGTACTTC. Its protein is CASSPWGQGNYEQYF.

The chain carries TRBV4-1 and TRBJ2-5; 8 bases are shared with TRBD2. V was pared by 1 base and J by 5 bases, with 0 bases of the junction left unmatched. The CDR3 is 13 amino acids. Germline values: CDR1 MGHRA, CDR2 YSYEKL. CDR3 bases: TGCGCCAGCAGCCAAGCGGGAGGGGAGACCCAGTACTTC. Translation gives CASSQAGGETQYF.

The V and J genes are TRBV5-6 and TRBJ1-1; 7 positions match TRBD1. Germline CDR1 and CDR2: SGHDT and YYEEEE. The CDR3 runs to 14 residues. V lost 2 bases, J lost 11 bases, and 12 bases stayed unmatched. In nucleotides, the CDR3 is TGTGCCAGCAGCTTACCGGGACAGCGAGGGGCGGCTTTCTTT. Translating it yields CASSLPGQRGAAFF.

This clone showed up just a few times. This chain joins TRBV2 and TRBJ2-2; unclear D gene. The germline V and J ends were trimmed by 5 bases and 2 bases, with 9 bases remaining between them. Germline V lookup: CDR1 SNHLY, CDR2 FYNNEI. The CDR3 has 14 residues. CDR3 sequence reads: CASSRTDNTGELFF. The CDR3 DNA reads TGTGCCAGCAGTCGAACAGATAACACCGGGGAGCTGTTTTTT.

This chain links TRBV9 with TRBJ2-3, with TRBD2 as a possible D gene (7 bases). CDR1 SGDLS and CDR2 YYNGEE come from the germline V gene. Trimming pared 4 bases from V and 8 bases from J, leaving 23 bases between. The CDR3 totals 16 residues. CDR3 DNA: TGTGCCAGCAGCATCCTAGGGGGGGGGACTACGGCTACGCAGTATTTT. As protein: CASSILGGGTTATQYF.

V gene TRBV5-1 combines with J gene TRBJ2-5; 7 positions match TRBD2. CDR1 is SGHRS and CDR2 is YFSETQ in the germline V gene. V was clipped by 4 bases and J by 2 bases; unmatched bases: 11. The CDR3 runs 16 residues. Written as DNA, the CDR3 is TGCGCCAGCAGCCAGCAGCCAGGACTAGAGCAAGAGACCCAGTACTTC. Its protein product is CASSQQPGLEQETQYF.

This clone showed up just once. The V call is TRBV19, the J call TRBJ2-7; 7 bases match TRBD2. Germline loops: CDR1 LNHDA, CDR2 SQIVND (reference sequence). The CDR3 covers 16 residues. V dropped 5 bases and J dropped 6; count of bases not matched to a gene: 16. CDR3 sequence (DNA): TGTGCCAGTAGTCCGCAGGGACGGCTGGAGCGGGGCGAGCAGTACTTC. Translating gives CASSPQGRLERGEQYF.

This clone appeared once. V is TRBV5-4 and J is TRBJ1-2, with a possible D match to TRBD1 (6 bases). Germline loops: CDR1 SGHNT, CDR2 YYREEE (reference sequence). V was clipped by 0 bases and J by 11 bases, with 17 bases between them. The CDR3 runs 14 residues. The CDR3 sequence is CASSLETGPALYTF. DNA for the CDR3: TGTGCCAGCAGCTTGGAGACAGGCCCCGCTTTGTACACCTTC.

CDR3 amino acids: CASSQDLRAGGYNEQFF. The CDR3 region has the DNA TGCGCCAGCAGCCAAGATTTGAGAGCGGGGGGGTACAATGAGCAGTTCTTC. This chain joins TRBV4-3 and TRBJ2-1; 10 bases are a match to TRBD2. Trimming at V came to 0 bases and at J to 4 bases, leaving 6 bases not matched to a gene. This CDR3 comprises 17 residues. Germline V gene lookup returns CDR1 LGHNA and CDR2 YSLEER.

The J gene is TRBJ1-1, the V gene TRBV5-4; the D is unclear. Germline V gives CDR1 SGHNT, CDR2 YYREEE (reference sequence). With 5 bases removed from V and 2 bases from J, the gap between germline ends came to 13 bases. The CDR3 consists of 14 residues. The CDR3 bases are TGTGCCAGCAGTATGCGAAATAGTAACACTGAAGCTTTCTTT. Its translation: CASSMRNSNTEAFF.

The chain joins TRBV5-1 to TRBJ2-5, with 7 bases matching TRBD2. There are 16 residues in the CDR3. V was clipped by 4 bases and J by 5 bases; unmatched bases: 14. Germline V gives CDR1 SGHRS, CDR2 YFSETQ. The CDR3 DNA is TGCGCCAGCAGCACAACTCCCGGGACTAAAACTGAGACCCAGTACTTC. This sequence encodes CASSTTPGTKTETQYF.

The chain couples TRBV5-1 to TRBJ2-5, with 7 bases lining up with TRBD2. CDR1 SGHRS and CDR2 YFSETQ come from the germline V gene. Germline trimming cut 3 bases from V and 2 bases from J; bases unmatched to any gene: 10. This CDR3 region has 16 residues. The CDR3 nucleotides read TGCGCCAGCAGCTCTTATTATGGGGGGGATCAAGAGACCCAGTACTTC. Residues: CASSSYYGGDQETQYF.

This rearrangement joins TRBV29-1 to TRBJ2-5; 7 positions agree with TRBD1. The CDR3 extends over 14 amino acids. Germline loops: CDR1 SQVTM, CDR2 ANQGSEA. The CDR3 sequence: CSSGQAWEQETQYF. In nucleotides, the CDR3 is TGCAGTTCCGGACAGGCTTGGGAGCAAGAGACCCAGTACTTC.

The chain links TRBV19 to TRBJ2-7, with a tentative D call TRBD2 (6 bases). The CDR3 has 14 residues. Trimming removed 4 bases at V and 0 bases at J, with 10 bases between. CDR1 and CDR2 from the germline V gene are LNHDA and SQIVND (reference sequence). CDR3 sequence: CASSTRGYSYEQYF. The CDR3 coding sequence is TGTGCCAGTAGTACCCGGGGGTACTCCTACGAGCAGTACTTC.

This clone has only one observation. The CDR3 loop reads CASSLDRDYGYTF. Here the CDR3 DNA reads TGTGCCAGCAGCTTGGACAGGGACTATGGCTACACCTTC. V is TRBV7-9 and J is TRBJ1-2; TRBD1 agrees at 8 bases. CDR3 length equals 13 residues. V gave up 3 bases and J gave up 3 bases; unmatched junction bases: 0. Looked up from germline, CDR1 is SEHNR and CDR2 is FQNEAQ (reference sequence).

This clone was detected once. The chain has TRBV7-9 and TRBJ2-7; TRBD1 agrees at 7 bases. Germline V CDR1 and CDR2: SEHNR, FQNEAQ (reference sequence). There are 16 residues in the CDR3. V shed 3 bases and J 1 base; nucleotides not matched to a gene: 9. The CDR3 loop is CASSFLQGTYSYEQYF. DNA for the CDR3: TGTGCCAGCAGCTTTTTACAGGGGACCTATTCCTACGAGCAGTACTTC.

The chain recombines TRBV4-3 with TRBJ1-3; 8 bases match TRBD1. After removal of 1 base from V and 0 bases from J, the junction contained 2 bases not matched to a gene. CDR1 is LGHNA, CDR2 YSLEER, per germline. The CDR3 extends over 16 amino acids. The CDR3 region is CASSQGTGISGNTIYF. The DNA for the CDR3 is TGCGCCAGCAGCCAAGGGACAGGGATCTCTGGAAACACCATATATTTT.

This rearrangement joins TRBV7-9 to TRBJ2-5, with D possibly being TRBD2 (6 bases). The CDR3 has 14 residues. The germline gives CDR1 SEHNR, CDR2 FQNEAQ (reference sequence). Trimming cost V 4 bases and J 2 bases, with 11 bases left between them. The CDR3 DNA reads TGTGCCAGCAGCTCTACCGGGGGTCAAGAGACCCAGTACTTC. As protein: CASSSTGGQETQYF.

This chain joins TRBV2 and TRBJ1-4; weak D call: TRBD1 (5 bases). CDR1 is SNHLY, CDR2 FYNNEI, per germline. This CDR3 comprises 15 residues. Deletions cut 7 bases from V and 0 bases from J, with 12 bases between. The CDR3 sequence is CASTPDRPTNEKLFF. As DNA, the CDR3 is TGTGCCAGCACCCCCGACAGACCAACTAATGAAAAACTGTTTTTT.

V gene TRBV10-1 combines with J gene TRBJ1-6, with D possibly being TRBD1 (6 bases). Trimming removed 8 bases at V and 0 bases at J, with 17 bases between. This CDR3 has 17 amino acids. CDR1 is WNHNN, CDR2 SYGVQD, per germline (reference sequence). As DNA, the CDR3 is TGCGCCAGCCACAGGGACGGCCCCGGCTCCTATAATTCACCCCTCCACTTT. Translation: CASHRDGPGSYNSPLHF.

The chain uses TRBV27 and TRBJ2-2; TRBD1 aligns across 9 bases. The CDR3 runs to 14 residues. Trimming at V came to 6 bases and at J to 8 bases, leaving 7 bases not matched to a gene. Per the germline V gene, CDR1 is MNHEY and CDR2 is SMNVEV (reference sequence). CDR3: CASRTWTGEGELFF. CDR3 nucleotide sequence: TGTGCCAGCAGGACCTGGACAGGGGAGGGGGAGCTGTTTTTT.

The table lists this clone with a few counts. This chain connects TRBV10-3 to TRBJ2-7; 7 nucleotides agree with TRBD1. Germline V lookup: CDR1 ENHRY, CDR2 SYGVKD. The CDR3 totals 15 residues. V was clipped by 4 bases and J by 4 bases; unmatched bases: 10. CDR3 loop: CAISASTGSGYEQYF. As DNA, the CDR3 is TGTGCCATCAGTGCCTCGACAGGGTCCGGGTACGAGCAGTACTTC.

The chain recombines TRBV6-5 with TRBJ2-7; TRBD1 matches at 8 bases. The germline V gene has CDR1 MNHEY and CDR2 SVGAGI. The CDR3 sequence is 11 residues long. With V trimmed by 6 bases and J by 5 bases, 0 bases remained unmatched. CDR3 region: CASSRGHEQYF. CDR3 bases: TGTGCCAGCAGCAGGGGGCACGAGCAGTACTTC.

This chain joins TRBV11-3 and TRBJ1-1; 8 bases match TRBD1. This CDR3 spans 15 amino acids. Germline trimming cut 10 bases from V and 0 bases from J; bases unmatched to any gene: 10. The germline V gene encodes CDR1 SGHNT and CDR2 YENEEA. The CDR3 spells CANANGQGMNTEAFF. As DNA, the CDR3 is TGTGCCAACGCTAACGGACAGGGCATGAACACTGAAGCTTTCTTT.

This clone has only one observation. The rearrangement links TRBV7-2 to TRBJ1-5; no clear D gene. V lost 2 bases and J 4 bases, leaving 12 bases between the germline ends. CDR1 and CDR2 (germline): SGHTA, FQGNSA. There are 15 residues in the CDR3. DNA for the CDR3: TGTGCCAGCAGCTTAAACAGCGGGTTTAATCAGCCCCAGCATTTT. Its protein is CASSLNSGFNQPQHF. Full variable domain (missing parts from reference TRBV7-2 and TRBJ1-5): GAGVSQSPSNKVTEKGKDVELRCDPISGHTALYWYRQSLGQGLEFLIYFQGNSAPDKSGLPSDRFSAERTGGSVSTLTIQRTQQEDSAVYLCASSLNSGFNQPQHFGDGTRLSIL.